This T cell receptor (beta chain) appears in the sequencing data of a study of vaccination and CD4 T cells after COVID-19. Study overall: The makeup of the convalescents was six males and four females, two of them Hispanic. The post-COVID samples were taken a median roughly 100 days after diagnosis, anywhere from 35 to 161.

This CDR3 contains 14 residues. V was trimmed by 2 bases and J by 1 base, leaving 11 bases between them. CDR1 DFQATT and CDR2 SNEGSKA come from the germline V gene (reference sequence). Cultured CD4+ T cell DNA was sequenced using the Oncomine TCR Beta short-read assay. A single record per CDR3 protein comes from TCRdb applying MiXCR to the PCR reads. This repertoire shows about 13,000 distinct CDR3 sequences, roughly 60% found once; its top ten account for roughly a sixth. Treatment of the sample: roughly ten-day PBMC culture with coronavirus spike peptide pools or control peptides (ViraFEST assay). TCRs were sequenced by ViraFEST after antigen-specific T cells had been expanded with peptide pools. Upon completion of 10 days of culture, CD4+ T cells were isolated via negative selection. This clonotype occurred once. Its antigen remains unknown.

Sequencing was performed on CD4+ T cells from blood, cultured in vitro. The V call is TRBV20-1, the J call TRBJ1-1; D call uncertain. This TCR was recovered from a human donor who had recovered from COVID-19. The CDR3 loop reads CSARNGGWNTEAFF. CDR3 in DNA: TGCAGTGCTAGAAATGGAGGGTGGAACACTGAAGCTTTCTTT.